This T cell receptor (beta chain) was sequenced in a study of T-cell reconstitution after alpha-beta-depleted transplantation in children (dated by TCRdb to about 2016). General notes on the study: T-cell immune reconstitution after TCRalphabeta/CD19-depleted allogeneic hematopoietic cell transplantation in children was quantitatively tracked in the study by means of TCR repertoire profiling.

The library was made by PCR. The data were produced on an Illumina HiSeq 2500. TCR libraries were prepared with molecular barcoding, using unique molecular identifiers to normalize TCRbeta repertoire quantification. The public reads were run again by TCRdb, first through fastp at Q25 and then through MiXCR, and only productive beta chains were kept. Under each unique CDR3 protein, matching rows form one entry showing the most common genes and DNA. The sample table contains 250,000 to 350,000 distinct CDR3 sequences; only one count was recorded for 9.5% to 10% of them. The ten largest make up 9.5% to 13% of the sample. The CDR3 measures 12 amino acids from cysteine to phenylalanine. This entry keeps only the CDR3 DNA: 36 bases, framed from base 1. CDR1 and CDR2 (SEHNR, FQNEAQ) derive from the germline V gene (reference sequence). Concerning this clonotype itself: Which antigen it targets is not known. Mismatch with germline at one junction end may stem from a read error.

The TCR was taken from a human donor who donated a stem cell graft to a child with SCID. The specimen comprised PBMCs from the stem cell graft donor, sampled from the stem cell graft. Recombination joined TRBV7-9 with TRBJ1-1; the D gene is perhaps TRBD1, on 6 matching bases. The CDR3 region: CASSLLGADAFF. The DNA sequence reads TGTGCCAGCAGCTTACTGGGGGCTGATGCTTTCTTT.